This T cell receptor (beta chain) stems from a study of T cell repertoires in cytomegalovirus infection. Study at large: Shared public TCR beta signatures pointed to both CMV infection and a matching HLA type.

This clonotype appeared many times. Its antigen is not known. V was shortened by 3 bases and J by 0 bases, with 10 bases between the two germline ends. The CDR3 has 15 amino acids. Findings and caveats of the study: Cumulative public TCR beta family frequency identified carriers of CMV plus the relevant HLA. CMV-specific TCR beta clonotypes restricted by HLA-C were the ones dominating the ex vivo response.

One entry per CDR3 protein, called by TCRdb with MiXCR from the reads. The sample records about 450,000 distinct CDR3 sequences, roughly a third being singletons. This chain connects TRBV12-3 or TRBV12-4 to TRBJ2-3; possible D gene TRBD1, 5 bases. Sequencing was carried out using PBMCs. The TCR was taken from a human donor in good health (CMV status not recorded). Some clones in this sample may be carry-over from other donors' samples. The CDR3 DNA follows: TGTGCCAGCAGTTTTATGGCAGGGAGCACAGATACGCAGTATTTT. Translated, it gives CASSFMAGSTDTQYF.